This TCR beta chain emerged from a study of blood T cell repertoires in COVID-19. Study-level background: Donors in the United States, Italy and Spain gave samples during acute or convalescent COVID-19. T cells, B-cell-depleted T cells, or PBMCs provided the cDNA or gDNA that served as material.

As processed by the authors: Reference gene primers were amplified, and this amplification served to estimate nucleated cell counts. The assay was immunoSEQ multiplex PCR, and TCRdb's table has in-frame clones only and misses some. Clonal size and the V and J genes are those of that table, whereas D and trimming came from the DNA. The sample records 200,000 or so clones, 80% to 90% being singletons. This CDR3 is built from 15 residues. V dropped 1 base and J dropped 12; count of bases not matched to a gene: 9. Per the germline V gene, CDR1 is SGHAT and CDR2 is FQNNGV. The material sequenced was peripheral blood. This clonotype originated in a woman aged 70-85 years with active or convalescent COVID-19. This chain uses TRBV11-2 with TRBJ2-1, with 10 bases identical to TRBD2. The DNA of the CDR3 is TGTGCCAGCAGCTTAGCCAGCGGGAGGGCCATGAGGCAGTTCTTC. Its translation: CASSLASGRAMRQFF.